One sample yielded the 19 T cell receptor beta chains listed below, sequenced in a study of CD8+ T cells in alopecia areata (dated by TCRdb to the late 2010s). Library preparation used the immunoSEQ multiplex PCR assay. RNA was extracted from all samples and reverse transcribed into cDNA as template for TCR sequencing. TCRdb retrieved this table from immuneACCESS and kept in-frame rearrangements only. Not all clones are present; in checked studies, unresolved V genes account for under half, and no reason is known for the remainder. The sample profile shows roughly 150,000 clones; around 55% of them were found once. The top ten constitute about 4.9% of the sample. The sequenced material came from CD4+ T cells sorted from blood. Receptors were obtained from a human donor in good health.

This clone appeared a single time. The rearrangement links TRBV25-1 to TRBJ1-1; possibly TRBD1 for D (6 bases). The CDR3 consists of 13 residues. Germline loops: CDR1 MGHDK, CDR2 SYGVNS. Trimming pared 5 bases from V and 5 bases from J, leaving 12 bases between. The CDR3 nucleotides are TGTGCCAGCAGTTCCACAGGGAGGACTGAAGCTTTCTTT. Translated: CASSSTGRTEAFF.

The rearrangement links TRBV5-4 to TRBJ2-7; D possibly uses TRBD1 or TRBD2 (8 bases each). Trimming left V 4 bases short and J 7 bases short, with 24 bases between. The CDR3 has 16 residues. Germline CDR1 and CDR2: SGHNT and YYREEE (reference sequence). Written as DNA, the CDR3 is TGTGCCAGCAGCGCCGGACAGGGACGGGGGGGAATGGAGCAGTACTTC. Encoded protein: CASSAGQGRGGMEQYF.

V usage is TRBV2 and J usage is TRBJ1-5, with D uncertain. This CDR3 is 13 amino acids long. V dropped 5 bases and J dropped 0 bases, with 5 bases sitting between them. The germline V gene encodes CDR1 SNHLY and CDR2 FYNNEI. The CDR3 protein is CASSLNSNQPQHF. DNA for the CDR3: TGTGCCAGCAGTCTTAATAGCAATCAGCCCCAGCATTTT.

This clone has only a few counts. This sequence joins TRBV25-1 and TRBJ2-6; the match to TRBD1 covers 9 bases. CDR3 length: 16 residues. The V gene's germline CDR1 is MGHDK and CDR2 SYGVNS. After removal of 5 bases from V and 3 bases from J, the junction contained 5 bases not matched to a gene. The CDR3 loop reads CASSMHRGHGANVLTF. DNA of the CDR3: TGTGCCAGCAGTATGCACAGGGGGCATGGGGCCAACGTCCTGACTTTC.

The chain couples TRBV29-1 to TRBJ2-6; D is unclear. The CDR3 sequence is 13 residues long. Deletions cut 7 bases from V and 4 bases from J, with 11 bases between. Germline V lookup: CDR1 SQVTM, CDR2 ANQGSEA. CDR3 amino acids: CSARVSGANVLTF. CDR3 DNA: TGCAGCGCTAGGGTATCCGGGGCCAACGTCCTGACTTTC.

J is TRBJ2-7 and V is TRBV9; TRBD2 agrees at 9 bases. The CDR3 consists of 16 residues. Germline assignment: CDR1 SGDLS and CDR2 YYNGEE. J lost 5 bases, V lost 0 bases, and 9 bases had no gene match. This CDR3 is CASSVAGGRAENEQYF. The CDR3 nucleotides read TGTGCCAGCAGCGTAGCTGGCGGGAGGGCCGAGAACGAGCAGTACTTC.

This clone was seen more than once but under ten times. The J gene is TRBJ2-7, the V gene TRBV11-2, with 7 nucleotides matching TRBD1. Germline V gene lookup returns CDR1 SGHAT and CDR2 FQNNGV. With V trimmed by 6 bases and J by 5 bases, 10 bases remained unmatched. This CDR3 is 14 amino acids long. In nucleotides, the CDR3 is TGTGCCAGCAGTTCCAGACAGGGCATCCACGAGCAGTACTTC. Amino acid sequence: CASSSRQGIHEQYF.

CDR3 residues: CSAQGGFF. The CDR3 DNA reads as TGCAGCGCCCAGGGGGGGTTCTTC. V is TRBV29-1 and J is TRBJ2-1; possibly TRBD1 for D (7 bases). V was pared by 7 bases and J by 15 bases, with 10 bases between. The germline gives CDR1 SQVTM, CDR2 ANQGSEA. This CDR3 comprises 8 residues.

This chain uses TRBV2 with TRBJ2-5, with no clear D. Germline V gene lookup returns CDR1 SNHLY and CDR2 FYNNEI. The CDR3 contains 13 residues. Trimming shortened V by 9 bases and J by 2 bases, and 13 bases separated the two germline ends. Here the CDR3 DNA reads TGTGCCAGAACTACGGACGGTCAAGAGACCCAGTACTTC. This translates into CARTTDGQETQYF.

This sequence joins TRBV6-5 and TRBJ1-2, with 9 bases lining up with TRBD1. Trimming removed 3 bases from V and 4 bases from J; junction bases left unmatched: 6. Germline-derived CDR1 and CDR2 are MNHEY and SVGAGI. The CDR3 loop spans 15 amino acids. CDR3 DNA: TGTGCCAGCAGTTATACAGGGGGCCTCTTCTATGGCTACACCTTC. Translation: CASSYTGGLFYGYTF.

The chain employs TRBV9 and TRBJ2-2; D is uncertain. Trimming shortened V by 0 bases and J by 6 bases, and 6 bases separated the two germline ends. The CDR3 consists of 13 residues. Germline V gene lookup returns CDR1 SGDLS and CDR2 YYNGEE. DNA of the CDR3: TGTGCCAGCAGCGTAGCAGTGGCCGGGGAGCTGTTTTTT. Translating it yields CASSVAVAGELFF.

Written as DNA, the CDR3 is TGTGCCTGGAGTCCTCCCGGGATTCCCTATGGCTACACCTTC. Translated, it gives CAWSPPGIPYGYTF. The gene calls are TRBV30 and TRBJ1-2; no clear D gene. Germline V gives CDR1 GTSNPN, CDR2 SVGIG (reference sequence). The CDR3 runs 14 residues. V was clipped by 2 bases and J by 4 bases, with 14 bases between them.

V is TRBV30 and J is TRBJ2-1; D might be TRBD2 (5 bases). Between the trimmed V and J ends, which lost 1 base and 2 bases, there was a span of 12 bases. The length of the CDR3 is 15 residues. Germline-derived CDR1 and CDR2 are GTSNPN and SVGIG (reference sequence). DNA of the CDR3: TGTGCCTGGAGTGGTGGGAGTGGGACCTACAATGAGCAGTTCTTC. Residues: CAWSGGSGTYNEQFF. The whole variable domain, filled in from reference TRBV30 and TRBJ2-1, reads SQTIHQWPATLVQPVGSPLSLECTVEGTSNPNLYWYRQAAGRGLQLLFYSVGIGQISSEVPQNLSASRPQDRQFILSSKKLLLSDSGFYLCAWSGGSGTYNEQFFGPGTRLTVL.

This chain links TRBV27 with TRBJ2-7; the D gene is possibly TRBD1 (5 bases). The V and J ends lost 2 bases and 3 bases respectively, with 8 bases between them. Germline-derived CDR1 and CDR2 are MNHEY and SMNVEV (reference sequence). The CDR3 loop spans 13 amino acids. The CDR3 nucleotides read TGTGCCAGCAGTTTACAGGACAACTACGAGCAGTACTTC. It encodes CASSLQDNYEQYF.

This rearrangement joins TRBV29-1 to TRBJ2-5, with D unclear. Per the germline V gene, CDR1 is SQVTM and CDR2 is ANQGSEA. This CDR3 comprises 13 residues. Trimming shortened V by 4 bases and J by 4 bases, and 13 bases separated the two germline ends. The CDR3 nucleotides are TGCAGCGTTGGAGGCAGGTCCGGAGAGACCCAGTACTTC. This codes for CSVGGRSGETQYF.

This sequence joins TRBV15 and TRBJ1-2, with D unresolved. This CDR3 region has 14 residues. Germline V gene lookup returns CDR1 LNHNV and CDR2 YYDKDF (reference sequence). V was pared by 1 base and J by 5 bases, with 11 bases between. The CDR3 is CATSRVVVGYGYTF. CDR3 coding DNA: TGTGCCACCAGCAGAGTCGTGGTCGGTTATGGCTACACCTTC. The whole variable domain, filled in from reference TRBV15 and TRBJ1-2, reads DAMVIQNPRYQVTQFGKPVTLSCSQTLNHNVMYWYQQKSSQAPKLLFHYYDKDFNNEADTPDNFQSRRPNTSFCFLDIRSPGLGDTAMYLCATSRVVVGYGYTFGSGTRLTVV.

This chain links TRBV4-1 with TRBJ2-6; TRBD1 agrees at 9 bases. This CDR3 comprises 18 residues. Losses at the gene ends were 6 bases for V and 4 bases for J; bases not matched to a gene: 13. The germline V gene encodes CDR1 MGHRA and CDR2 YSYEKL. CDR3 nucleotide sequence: TGCGCCAGCAGACCACCGGGACAGGGAATAGAAGGGGCCAACGTCCTGACTTTC. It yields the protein CASRPPGQGIEGANVLTF.

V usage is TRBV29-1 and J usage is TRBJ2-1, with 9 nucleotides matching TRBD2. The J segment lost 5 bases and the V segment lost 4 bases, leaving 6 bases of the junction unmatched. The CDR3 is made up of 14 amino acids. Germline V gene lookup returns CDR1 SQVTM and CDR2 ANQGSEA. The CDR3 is CSVGAGGANNEQFF. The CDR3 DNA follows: TGCAGCGTTGGAGCGGGAGGTGCTAACAATGAGCAGTTCTTC.

The CDR3 is CASSRTGGRSDTQYF. The CDR3 DNA reads as TGTGCCAGCAGCCGAACGGGAGGGCGGTCTGATACGCAGTATTTT. The rearrangement links TRBV7-2 to TRBJ2-3; 8 bases are a match to TRBD2. The V gene's germline CDR1 is SGHTA and CDR2 FQGNSA. This CDR3 is 15 amino acids long. V was pared by 5 bases and J by 6 bases, with 10 bases of the junction left unmatched. Full variable domain (outside the CDR3, taken from reference TRBV7-2 and TRBJ2-3): GAGVSQSPSNKVTEKGKDVELRCDPISGHTALYWYRQSLGQGLEFLIYFQGNSAPDKSGLPSDRFSAERTGGSVSTLTIQRTQQEDSAVYLCASSRTGGRSDTQYFGPGTRLTVL.